This TCR beta chain was identified during a study of blood T cell repertoires in COVID-19 (dated by TCRdb to 2020 to 2022). Study-wide context: Samples from collaborators originated in the United States, Italy and Spain and spanned both the acute and convalescent phases of COVID-19. The prospective study material was composed of cDNA or gDNA derived from T cells, B-cell-depleted T cells, or PBMCs. Subjects who had been exposed to COVID-19, were actively infected with it, or had recovered from it provided the deeply sampled blood TCRbeta repertoires that made up the dataset. The repertoires were made available in a free public database intended to serve as a resource for research on the immune response to SARS-CoV-2. Samples were obtained from the ongoing ImmuneRACE study (first 160 participants) and from over 1,000 subjects provided by 6 global collaborators. Sample metadata almost always included a de-identified subject ID, COVID-19 status, age in years and sex. HLA class I and class II types, where available, came from metadata supplied by the sample provider rather than from assay-based typing. Points the paper makes about the study in general: Clinical and demographic metadata were provided uncurated, with the amount varying by source and participant.

The immunoSEQ Assay, a bias-controlled multiplex PCR, was used to amplify TCRbeta CDR3 regions from genomic DNA. In the authors' own workflow: The number of nucleated cells in each sample was estimated from the amplification of reference gene primers within the assay. Sequence reads were collapsed and filtered to measure the absolute abundance of every unique TCRbeta CDR3 rearrangement. Productive Simpson clonality was computed per sample as the square root of Simpson's diversity index over productive rearrangements. The clones in this table, taken by TCRdb from immuneACCESS, are in-frame only. Not every clone is retained; where verified, under half of the shortfall comes from an unresolved V gene, and the cause of the rest is unknown. The V and J calls and the clone size are those of that table, but D and trimming were determined from the DNA. The table for this sample lists approximately 190,000 clones; 82% of them were counted only once. Together, the top ten hold 6.5% to 9.5% of the sample.

Turning to this clone: Its antigen is unknown. Per-base qualities were not stored, and no clone one base away is much larger.

In Seattle, one collaborating source enrolled patients while the infection was active and tracked those patients longitudinally over the course of disease. Whole blood was collected in K2EDTA tubes by collaborating institutions according to the institutions' own protocols. For TCRbeta analysis, collaborators shipped samples as frozen whole blood, isolated PBMCs, or DNA extracted from either of those sample types. The CDR3 runs 15 amino acids, cysteine and phenylalanine included. CDR3 DNA is the only sequence kept; it has 45 bases, read in frame from the first base. CDR1 SGHAT and CDR2 FQDESV are derived from the germline V gene (reference sequence). The germline V end is reduced by 5 bases and the J end by 6 bases; junction bases left unmatched: 6.

The clonotype comes from a woman in her sixties or seventies with COVID-19, enrolled during active disease. This sequence uses TRBV11-1 and TRBJ1-6, and 8 bases in between align with TRBD1. Sequencing was carried out using peripheral blood. The CDR3 protein is CASSLLDRANSPLHF. The sequenced DNA: TGTGCCAGCAGCCTATTGGACAGGGCTAATTCACCCCTCCACTTT.